Presented here are 25 T cell receptor beta chains from one specimen sequenced in a study of blood T cell repertoires in COVID-19. TCRdb keeps only in-frame clones here, not all; method: immunoSEQ multiplex PCR. The sample yields about 150,000 clones, roughly nine tenths seen once. Sequencing was performed on peripheral blood. These receptors all stem from a man over 45 with acute or convalescent COVID-19.

V is TRBV10-3 and J is TRBJ1-1; D remains ambiguous. Germline V gives CDR1 ENHRY, CDR2 SYGVKD. CDR3 length equals 17 residues. V was shortened by 2 bases and J by 1 base, with 17 bases between the two germline ends. The CDR3 spells CAISELFRNLANTEAFF. In DNA form, the CDR3 reads TGTGCCATCAGTGAGCTTTTTAGGAACCTAGCGAACACTGAAGCTTTCTTT.

The rearrangement joins TRBV27 to TRBJ2-1; possibly TRBD2 for D (6 bases). From germline, CDR1 is MNHEY and CDR2 SMNVEV (reference sequence). The CDR3 consists of 15 residues. The V gene lost 3 bases and the J gene lost 0 bases, with 9 bases spanning the gap. DNA of the CDR3: TGTGCCAGCAGTTTTGCGGGACTCTCCTACAATGAGCAGTTCTTC. It specifies CASSFAGLSYNEQFF.

J is TRBJ1-3 and V is TRBV28; TRBD1 might be the D (5 bases). V was trimmed by 5 bases and J by 1 base, leaving 9 bases between them. The CDR3 consists of 14 residues. CDR1 MDHEN and CDR2 SYDVKM come from the germline V gene. The DNA for the CDR3 is TGTGCCAGCAGTCCAGGGTGGTCTGGAAACACCATATATTTT. Translation gives CASSPGWSGNTIYF.

The DNA of the CDR3 is TGTGCCTGGAGTGTAGGGACTAGGAGCACAGATACGCAGTATTTT. Protein: CAWSVGTRSTDTQYF. This chain connects TRBV30 to TRBJ2-3; TRBD2 matches at 8 bases. Trimming removed 0 bases from V and 0 bases from J; junction bases left unmatched: 2. CDR3 size: 15 residues. Per the germline V gene, CDR1 is GTSNPN and CDR2 is SVGIG (reference sequence).

This rearrangement joins TRBV10-3 to TRBJ2-1, with TRBD2 matching over 9 bases. The J segment lost 3 bases and the V segment lost 7 bases, leaving 7 bases of the junction unmatched. The length of the CDR3 is 15 residues. Germline V lookup: CDR1 ENHRY, CDR2 SYGVKD. DNA for the CDR3: TGTGCCATCAACTCGGGCGGGGGGGACTACAATGAGCAGTTCTTC. Protein sequence: CAINSGGGDYNEQFF.

J is TRBJ1-1 and V is TRBV5-4; possibly TRBD1 for D (5 bases). This CDR3 region has 13 residues. V lost 4 bases, J lost 3 bases, and 10 bases lay in between. CDR1 is SGHNT, CDR2 YYREEE, per germline (reference sequence). For the CDR3, the DNA is TGTGCCAGCAGCCGAGACAGTCACACTGAAGCTTTCTTT. Protein product: CASSRDSHTEAFF.

The CDR3 loop reads CASSHYDQGNTEAFF. Written as DNA, the CDR3 is TGCGCCAGCAGTCATTACGACCAGGGGAACACTGAAGCTTTCTTT. This chain uses TRBV5-1 with TRBJ1-1, with a possible D match to TRBD1 (5 bases). This CDR3 has 15 residues. CDR1 and CDR2 from the germline V gene are SGHRS and YFSETQ. The V and J ends lost 5 bases and 1 base respectively, with 15 bases between them.

The chain carries TRBV5-4 and TRBJ2-2, with D possibly matching TRBD2 (7 bases). Trimming left V 4 bases short and J 9 bases short, with 19 bases between. The length of the CDR3 is 15 residues. The germline CDR1 and CDR2 sequences are SGHNT and YYREEE (reference sequence). CDR3 sequence (DNA): TGTGCCAGCAGCCCCTCGGGGGGCACGGAGTGGGAGCTGTTTTTT. Amino acids: CASSPSGGTEWELFF.

The CDR3 DNA reads TGTGCCAGCAGCGTAGTGGGACAGGGGGAGGAGACCCAGTACTTC. The encoded protein is CASSVVGQGEETQYF. The chain carries TRBV9 and TRBJ2-5; 11 bases are a match to TRBD1. This CDR3 region has 15 residues. The J segment lost 5 bases and the V segment lost 0 bases, leaving 3 bases of the junction unmatched. CDR1 is SGDLS and CDR2 is YYNGEE in the germline V gene.

The chain employs TRBV10-3 and TRBJ2-1; 10 bases are shared with TRBD1. Trimming took 5 bases from V and 6 from J; bases not matched to a gene: 4. The CDR3 runs 14 residues. Germline loops: CDR1 ENHRY, CDR2 SYGVKD. The CDR3 nucleotides are TGTGCCATCAGTCTGGGACAGGGGAGCAATGAGCAGTTCTTC. Translation: CAISLGQGSNEQFF.

CDR3 sequence: CASSFLDRNTGELFF. Here the CDR3 DNA reads TGTGCCAGCAGTTTCCTAGACAGAAACACCGGGGAGCTGTTTTTT. The chain carries TRBV27 and TRBJ2-2, with D perhaps matching TRBD1 (5 bases). V was clipped by 3 bases and J by 2 bases, with 10 bases between them. The CDR3 sequence is 15 residues long. Germline V gene lookup returns CDR1 MNHEY and CDR2 SMNVEV (reference sequence).

The genes are TRBV5-4 and TRBJ2-1, with TRBD2 identical over 10 bases. V trimming: 0 bases; J trimming: 6 bases; junction bases outside the gene matches: 6. CDR1 SGHNT and CDR2 YYREEE come from the germline V gene (reference sequence). The CDR3 has 16 residues. CDR3 protein: CASSLAKASGSNEQFF. CDR3 sequence (DNA): TGTGCCAGCAGCTTGGCCAAGGCTAGCGGGAGCAATGAGCAGTTCTTC. Full variable domain (missing parts from reference TRBV5-4 and TRBJ2-1): ETGVTQSPTHLIKTRGQQVTLRCSSQSGHNTVSWYQQALGQGPQFIFQYYREEENGRGNFPPRFSGLQFPNYSSELNVNALELDDSALYLCASSLAKASGSNEQFFGPGTRLTVL.

The chain couples TRBV24-1 to TRBJ2-3; perhaps TRBD2 as D (6 bases). V lost 5 bases, J lost 5 bases, and 10 bases lay in between. From germline, CDR1 is KGHDR and CDR2 SFDVKD. CDR3 length: 13 amino acids. The CDR3 protein is CATSVPGGDTQYF. The CDR3 DNA is TGTGCCACCAGTGTGCCCGGGGGAGATACGCAGTATTTT.

The V gene is TRBV4-1, the J gene TRBJ2-7, with 13 bases matching TRBD2. CDR1 MGHRA and CDR2 YSYEKL come from the germline V gene. V lost 3 bases to trimming and J lost 6 bases; unmatched junction nucleotides: 5. The CDR3 is 15 amino acids. The CDR3 sequence: CASSQGTSGIGEQYF. The CDR3 DNA reads as TGCGCCAGCAGCCAGGGGACTAGCGGGATAGGCGAGCAGTACTTC.

V gene TRBV3-1 (or the pseudogene TRBV3-2) combines with J gene TRBJ1-1; D ambiguous. The V and J ends lost 4 bases and 5 bases respectively, with 11 bases between them. Germline-derived CDR1 and CDR2 are LGHDT and YNNKEL (reference sequence). CDR3 length: 13 residues. CDR3 amino acids: CASSRLLWTEAFF. For the CDR3, the DNA is TGTGCCAGCAGCCGCCTACTGTGGACTGAAGCTTTCTTT.

This chain links TRBV30 with TRBJ2-7, with D perhaps matching TRBD1 (6 bases). The CDR3 has 14 residues. Trimming pared 7 bases from V and 0 bases from J, leaving 16 bases between. Germline CDR1 and CDR2: GTSNPN and SVGIG (reference sequence). The CDR3 sequence: CASAWGQGSYEQYF. DNA of the CDR3: TGTGCCTCCGCCTGGGGGCAGGGCTCCTACGAGCAGTACTTC.

V and J are TRBV6-6 and TRBJ2-7; 8 nucleotides line up with TRBD1. This CDR3 contains 16 residues. With 2 bases clipped from V and 0 bases from J, the junction kept 6 bases outside the gene matches. Germline V gene lookup returns CDR1 MNHNY and CDR2 SVGAGI (reference sequence). CDR3 sequence reads: CASSYATGVSSYEQYF. DNA for the CDR3: TGTGCCAGCAGTTACGCGACAGGGGTGAGCTCCTACGAGCAGTACTTC.

V usage is TRBV20-1 and J usage is TRBJ2-5; 8 bases line up with TRBD2. This CDR3 has 15 amino acids. The germline V gene encodes CDR1 DFQATT and CDR2 SNEGSKA (reference sequence). With 3 bases clipped from V and 2 bases from J, the junction kept 8 bases outside the gene matches. The CDR3 DNA sequence: TGCAGTGCTAGTTTCCCTGCTAGCGGGCAAGAGACCCAGTACTTC. Its translation is CSASFPASGQETQYF.

The chain combines TRBV7-9 with TRBJ1-4; TRBD1 agrees at 7 bases. There are 14 residues in the CDR3. The V and J ends lost 5 bases and 5 bases, in that order; junction bases with no gene match: 5. Looked up from germline, CDR1 is SEHNR and CDR2 is FQNEAQ (reference sequence). The CDR3 DNA is TGTGCCAGCAGCCCGGACAGGCTAAATGAAAAACTGTTTTTT. It codes for CASSPDRLNEKLFF.

The chain carries TRBV20-1 and TRBJ1-1, with no clear D. Trimming cost V 6 bases and J 6 bases, with 11 bases left between them. Germline V gives CDR1 DFQATT, CDR2 SNEGSKA (reference sequence). CDR3 length equals 11 residues. Here the CDR3 reads CSASANAEAFF. The CDR3 DNA reads as TGCAGTGCCAGCGCTAACGCTGAAGCTTTCTTT.

The CDR3 DNA follows: TGTGCCAGCAGTCCGCAGTCTCCCAATCAGCCCCAGCATTTT. It is translated as CASSPQSPNQPQHF. This rearrangement joins TRBV28 to TRBJ1-5; D call uncertain. Germline CDR1 and CDR2: MDHEN and SYDVKM. V gave up 5 bases and J gave up 3 bases, with 11 bases separating them. The CDR3 runs to 14 residues.

This clone occurred a few times. The V call is TRBV5-1, the J call TRBJ2-3, with TRBD2 identical over 8 bases. CDR3 length: 15 amino acids. V dropped 6 bases and J dropped 5; count of bases not matched to a gene: 11. Germline assignment: CDR1 SGHRS and CDR2 YFSETQ. The CDR3 coding sequence is TGCGCCAGCAAAGGAGCGGGAGTCCCCGGAGATACGCAGTATTTT. This codes for CASKGAGVPGDTQYF.

The chain has TRBV24-1 and TRBJ2-5; D is perhaps TRBD1 (6 bases). V was shortened by 5 bases and J by 2 bases, with 11 bases between the two germline ends. CDR1 and CDR2 (germline): KGHDR, SFDVKD. This CDR3 is 14 amino acids long. CDR3 coding DNA: TGTGCCACCAGTGGCCCGGGGACACAAGAGACCCAGTACTTC. It yields the protein CATSGPGTQETQYF.

The chain employs TRBV30 and TRBJ1-3; D not resolved. Germline loops: CDR1 GTSNPN, CDR2 SVGIG (reference sequence). V lost 4 bases, J lost 1 base, and 11 bases lay in between. CDR3 length: 14 residues. The CDR3 DNA sequence: TGTGCCTGGAATGCCTGGCCTTCTGGAAACACCATATATTTT. Its protein product is CAWNAWPSGNTIYF.

The chain recombines TRBV4-2 with TRBJ1-2; no reliable D call. The CDR3 loop spans 12 amino acids. The ends were cut back, 4 bases at V and 2 bases at J, with 5 bases in the middle. Germline V gene sequence: CDR1 LGHNA, CDR2 YNFKEQ. The CDR3 DNA follows: TGTGCCAGCAGCCCCGGGAACTATGGCTACACCTTC. It codes for CASSPGNYGYTF.